This T cell receptor beta chain was profiled in a study of T cell responses to AZD1222 COVID-19 vaccine. Study findings and constraints: In a largely white British group with more females than males, clonal diversity was possibly underestimated.

The CDR3 extends over 15 amino acids. Germline lookup yields CDR1 MRHNA and CDR2 SNTAGT. The V and J ends lost 7 bases and 2 bases, in that order; junction bases with no gene match: 10. TCRdb's copy holds only in-frame clones and misses some; the assay was immunoSEQ multiplex PCR. The profile shows approximately 200,000 clones, about nine tenths of them singletons. In regard to this clone: Its antigen is still unknown.

This TCR derives from an adult in good health. This chain uses TRBV6-4 with TRBJ1-1, with 7 bases identical to TRBD1. Sequencing was performed on peripheral blood, taken on day 0 of MenACWY control vaccination. CDR3 nucleotides: TGTGCCAGCAAACCTACAGGGGCGACCAACACTGAAGCTTTCTTT. The encoded protein is CASKPTGATNTEAFF.